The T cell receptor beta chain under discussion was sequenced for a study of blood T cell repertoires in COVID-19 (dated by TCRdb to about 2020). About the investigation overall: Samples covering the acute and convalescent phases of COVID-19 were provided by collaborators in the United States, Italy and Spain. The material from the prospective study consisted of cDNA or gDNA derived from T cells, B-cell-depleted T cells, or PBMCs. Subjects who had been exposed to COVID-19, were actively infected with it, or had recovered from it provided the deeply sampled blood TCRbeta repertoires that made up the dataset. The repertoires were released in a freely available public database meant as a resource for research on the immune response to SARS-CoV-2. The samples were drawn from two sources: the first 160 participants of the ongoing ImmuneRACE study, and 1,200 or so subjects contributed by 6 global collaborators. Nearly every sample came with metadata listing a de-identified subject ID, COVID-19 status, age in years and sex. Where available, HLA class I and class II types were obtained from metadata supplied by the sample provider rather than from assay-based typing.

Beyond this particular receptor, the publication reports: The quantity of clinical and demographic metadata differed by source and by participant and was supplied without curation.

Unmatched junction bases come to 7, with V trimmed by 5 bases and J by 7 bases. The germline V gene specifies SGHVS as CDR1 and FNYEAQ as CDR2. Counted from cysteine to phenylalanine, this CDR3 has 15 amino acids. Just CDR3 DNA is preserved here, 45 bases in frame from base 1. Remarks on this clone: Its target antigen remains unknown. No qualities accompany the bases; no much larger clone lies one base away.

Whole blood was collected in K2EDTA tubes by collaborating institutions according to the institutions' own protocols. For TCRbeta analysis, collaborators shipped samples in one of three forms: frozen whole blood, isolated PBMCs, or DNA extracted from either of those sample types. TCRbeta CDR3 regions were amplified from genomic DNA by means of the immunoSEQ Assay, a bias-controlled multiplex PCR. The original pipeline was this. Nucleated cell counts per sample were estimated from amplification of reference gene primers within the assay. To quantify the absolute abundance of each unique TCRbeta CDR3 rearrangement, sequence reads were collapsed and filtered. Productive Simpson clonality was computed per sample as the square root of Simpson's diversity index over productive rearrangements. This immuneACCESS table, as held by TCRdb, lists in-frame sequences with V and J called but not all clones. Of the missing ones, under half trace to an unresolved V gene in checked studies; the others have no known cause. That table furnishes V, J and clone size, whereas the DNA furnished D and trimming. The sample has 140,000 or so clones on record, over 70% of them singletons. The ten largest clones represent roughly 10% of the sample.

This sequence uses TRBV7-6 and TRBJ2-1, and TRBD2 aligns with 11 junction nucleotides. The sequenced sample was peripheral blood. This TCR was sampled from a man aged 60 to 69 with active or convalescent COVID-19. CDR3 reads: CASSRTSGRRNEQFF. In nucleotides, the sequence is TGTGCCAGCAGCAGAACTAGCGGGAGACGGAATGAGCAGTTCTTC.